The sample holds a few counts of the clone carrying this TCR beta chain. These data belong to a study of T-cell memory formation after mild COVID-19. TCRdb used MiXCR to reprocess the 5' RACE reads, holding one entry per CDR3 protein. Seen here are around 370,000 distinct CDR3 sequences, around 20% observed once, and the top ten hold approximately 12%. Germline CDR1 reads LGHNA; CDR2 reads YNFKEQ. V shed 4 bases and J shed 0 bases, with 9 bases lying between them. This CDR3 comprises 14 residues. This rearrangement joins TRBV4-2 to TRBJ1-1; possible D gene TRBD1, 5 bases. The sequence came from an adult woman who had mild COVID-19 (a few samples of this study predate the infection). Cell type and time point are not known. Source material: PBMCs or a T cell subset sorted from them (not recorded which). CDR3 in DNA: TGTGCCAGCAGCCCAGGGCCTCTGAACACTGAAGCTTTCTTT. Amino acids: CASSPGPLNTEAFF.